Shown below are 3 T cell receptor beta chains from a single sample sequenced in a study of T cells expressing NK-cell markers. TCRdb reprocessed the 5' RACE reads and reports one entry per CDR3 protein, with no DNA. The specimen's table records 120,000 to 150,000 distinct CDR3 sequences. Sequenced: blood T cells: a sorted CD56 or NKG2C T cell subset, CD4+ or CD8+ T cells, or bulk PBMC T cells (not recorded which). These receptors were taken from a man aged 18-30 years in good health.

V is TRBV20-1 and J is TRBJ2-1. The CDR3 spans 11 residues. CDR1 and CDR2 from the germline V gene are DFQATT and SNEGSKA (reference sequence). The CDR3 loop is CSARDEDEQFF.

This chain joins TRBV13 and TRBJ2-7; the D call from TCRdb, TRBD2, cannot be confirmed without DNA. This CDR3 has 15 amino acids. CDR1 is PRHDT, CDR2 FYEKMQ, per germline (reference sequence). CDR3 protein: CASRRGLAGPYEQYF.

The CDR3: CASSKGTETQYF. The V call is TRBV5-1, the J call TRBJ2-5; the D call of TRBD1 rests on TCRdb alone, since no DNA is present to check it. Germline values: CDR1 SGHRS, CDR2 YFSETQ. The CDR3 is 12 amino acids.